These 2 T cell receptor beta chains came from one sample sequenced in a study of cytotoxic CD8 clonotypes in ibrutinib-treated CLL. This table comes from immunoSEQ multiplex PCR, and its TCRdb copy is limited to in-frame clones, with some not included. This table holds over 130,000 clones, approximately 80% found once. Sequenced material: PBMCs, taken after 36 months of ibrutinib treatment. The receptors come from a human donor with chronic lymphocytic leukemia.

The chain is built from TRBV10-3 and TRBJ2-5; D remains ambiguous. With 10 bases removed from V and 5 bases from J, the gap between germline ends came to 8 bases. From germline, CDR1 is ENHRY and CDR2 SYGVKD. The CDR3 sequence is 10 residues long. This chain's CDR3 is CATLGETQYF. CDR3 nucleotides: TGTGCCACTTTAGGGGAGACCCAGTACTTC.

Only a few counts were recorded for this clone. The V gene is TRBV13, the J gene TRBJ1-2; 7 bases are a match to TRBD1. Germline assignment: CDR1 PRHDT and CDR2 FYEKMQ (reference sequence). Trimming took 2 bases from V and 4 from J; bases not matched to a gene: 7. This CDR3 contains 15 residues. DNA for the CDR3: TGTGCCAGCAGCTTACTTTCAGGGGGGTTCTATGGCTACACCTTC. Residues: CASSLLSGGFYGYTF.